What follows are 23 T cell receptor beta chains derived from one specimen sequenced in a study of blood T cells in healthy people across ages. Primed by a sample-barcoded 5' primer and a J-beta primer mix, a second PCR proceeded for about 6 to 12 cycles. One entry per CDR3 protein results from TCRdb running MiXCR on the 5' RACE reads. This table holds about 680,000 distinct CDR3 sequences, around half found once. Sequencing used blood. These receptors came from a woman aged 55-69 years in good health.

The V and J genes are TRBV4-3 and TRBJ2-7; D possibly uses TRBD1 or TRBD2 (5 bases each). Looked up from germline, CDR1 is LGHNA and CDR2 is YSLEER. This CDR3 comprises 15 residues. V was pared by 1 base and J by 2 bases, with 12 bases between. CDR3 protein: CASSQVPGPPYEQYF. The CDR3 bases are TGCGCCAGCAGCCAAGTTCCGGGACCTCCCTACGAGCAGTACTTC.

The chain recombines TRBV15 with TRBJ2-3, with TRBD2 matching over 10 bases. J was trimmed by 2 bases and V by 0 bases; bases with no gene match: 8. The CDR3 is 18 residues long. Germline CDR1 reads LNHNV; CDR2 reads YYDKDF (reference sequence). DNA of the CDR3: TGTGCCACCAGCAGAGATGGAAGAGCGGGAGGGAACACAGATACGCAGTATTTT. As protein: CATSRDGRAGGNTDTQYF.

The chain joins TRBV7-2 to TRBJ1-5; maybe TRBD1 (6 bases). Trimming removed 3 bases at V and 5 bases at J, with 11 bases between. Looked up from germline, CDR1 is SGHTA and CDR2 is FQGNSA. The CDR3 covers 14 residues. The CDR3 reads CASSFIQGYQPQHF. CDR3 bases: TGTGCCAGCAGCTTTATACAGGGATATCAGCCCCAGCATTTT. The entire variable domain, with the rest obtained from reference TRBV7-2 and TRBJ1-5, is as follows: GAGVSQSPSNKVTEKGKDVELRCDPISGHTALYWYRQSLGQGLEFLIYFQGNSAPDKSGLPSDRFSAERTGGSVSTLTIQRTQQEDSAVYLCASSFIQGYQPQHFGDGTRLSIL.

The chain links TRBV7-2 to TRBJ1-1; the D gene is possibly TRBD1 (5 bases). V was clipped by 1 base and J by 11 bases, with 14 bases between them. The germline CDR1 and CDR2 sequences are SGHTA and FQGNSA. This CDR3 has 13 residues. CDR3 DNA: TGTGCCAGCAGCTTAGTGGGGGGAGCGGTCGCTTTCTTT. This codes for CASSLVGGAVAFF.

This clonotype appeared many times. The V gene is TRBV29-1, the J gene TRBJ2-7; weak D call: TRBD2 (5 bases). Germline-derived CDR1 and CDR2 are SQVTM and ANQGSEA. The CDR3 contains 11 residues. V lost 3 bases and J lost 7, with 10 bases in between. CDR3 sequence: CSVEEAEEQYF. In nucleotides, the CDR3 is TGCAGCGTTGAGGAGGCGGAAGAGCAGTACTTC.

This chain uses TRBV20-1 with TRBJ1-1; D possibly corresponds to TRBD1 (5 bases). The CDR3 is made up of 14 amino acids. V was clipped by 5 bases and J by 12 bases, with 25 bases between them. Per the germline V gene, CDR1 is DFQATT and CDR2 is SNEGSKA (reference sequence). CDR3 loop: CSALAWGRGWESFF. The DNA of the CDR3 is TGCAGTGCTCTGGCTTGGGGCCGCGGGTGGGAATCTTTCTTT.

This clonotype was found a few times. The rearrangement joins TRBV7-9 to TRBJ2-3; 7 positions match TRBD1. The CDR3 is 14 residues long. Germline V gives CDR1 SEHNR, CDR2 FQNEAQ (reference sequence). V lost 2 bases to trimming and J lost 3 bases; unmatched junction nucleotides: 2. CDR3 DNA sequence: TGTGCCAGCAGCTTAAGGGGGCAGACAGATACGCAGTATTTT. Translated, it gives CASSLRGQTDTQYF.

V usage is TRBV29-1 and J usage is TRBJ2-7; TRBD2 agrees at 9 bases. The CDR3 loop spans 19 amino acids. V dropped 4 bases and J dropped 3; count of bases not matched to a gene: 22. Looked up from germline, CDR1 is SQVTM and CDR2 is ANQGSEA. The CDR3 here is CSVGGWGLAGKILDYEQYF. For the CDR3, the DNA is TGCAGCGTTGGGGGGTGGGGGCTAGCGGGAAAAATTCTAGACTACGAGCAGTACTTC.

This chain links TRBV30 with TRBJ1-4; D ambiguous. Germline V gene data show CDR1 as GTSNPN and CDR2 as SVGIG (reference sequence). This CDR3 spans 11 amino acids. V lost 1 base, J lost 6 bases, and 3 bases lay in between. CDR3 in amino acids: CAWSAHEKLFF. The CDR3 region has the DNA TGTGCCTGGAGTGCCCATGAAAAACTGTTTTTT.

The rearrangement links TRBV6-5 to TRBJ1-2; 7 bases fit TRBD1. The germline gives CDR1 MNHEY, CDR2 SVGAGI. The CDR3 has 15 amino acids. V lost 2 bases to trimming and J lost 2 bases; unmatched junction nucleotides: 5. CDR3 DNA sequence: TGTGCCAGCAGTTACACAGGGGCCTCCAACTATGGCTACACCTTC. It encodes CASSYTGASNYGYTF.

V usage is TRBV5-8 and J usage is TRBJ2-1; the match to TRBD2 covers 15 bases. The germline V gene encodes CDR1 SGHTS and CDR2 YDEGEE. The trim removed 2 bases at V and 6 bases at J, leaving 3 bases unmatched. The CDR3 sequence is 16 residues long. CDR3 in amino acids: CASSFRGLAGGNEQFF. CDR3 DNA sequence: TGTGCCAGCAGCTTCCGGGGACTAGCGGGAGGCAATGAGCAGTTCTTC.

This clonotype was counted only a few times. The chain combines TRBV7-2 with TRBJ1-4; 7 positions match TRBD1. The CDR3 covers 16 residues. V gave up 5 bases and J gave up 2 bases; unmatched junction bases: 8. Per the germline V gene, CDR1 is SGHTA and CDR2 is FQGNSA. The CDR3 DNA reads TGTGCCAGCAGCCCCCAGACAGGGTTGACTAATGAAAAACTGTTTTTT. Its protein is CASSPQTGLTNEKLFF.

V gene TRBV4-1 combines with J gene TRBJ2-5; D possibly corresponds to TRBD2 (6 bases). With 2 bases removed from V and 11 bases from J, the gap between germline ends came to 27 bases. Germline V CDR1 and CDR2: MGHRA, YSYEKL. The CDR3 consists of 17 residues. CDR3 bases: TGCGCCAGCAGCCAAACTAATAGCGGTGCCCTGGGGAATGAGCAGTACTTC. It translates to CASSQTNSGALGNEQYF.

V gene TRBV20-1 combines with J gene TRBJ2-7; perhaps TRBD2 as D (5 bases). The CDR3 runs to 15 residues. V was cut by 5 bases and J by 2 bases, with 19 bases left in between. CDR1 and CDR2 (germline): DFQATT, SNEGSKA (reference sequence). CDR3 amino acids: CSAAIAQRSPYEQYF. CDR3 sequence (DNA): TGCAGTGCTGCGATAGCGCAAAGGAGCCCCTACGAGCAGTACTTC.

This clonotype was found a few times. This chain uses TRBV20-1 with TRBJ2-3, with D perhaps TRBD2 (6 bases). Per the germline V gene, CDR1 is DFQATT and CDR2 is SNEGSKA (reference sequence). Trimming cost V 7 bases and J 2 bases, with 10 bases left between them. There are 12 residues in the CDR3. The CDR3 nucleotides are TGCAGTGGGGGACTTAACACAGATACGCAGTATTTT. Translated: CSGGLNTDTQYF.

V and J are TRBV12-3 or TRBV12-4 and TRBJ2-7; tentative D call: TRBD2 (5 bases). Trimming left V 3 bases short and J 7 bases short, with 10 bases between. The CDR3 contains 12 residues. CDR3 nucleotides: TGTGCCAGCAGTTTTTGGGAGAATGAGCAGTACTTC. Translated: CASSFWENEQYF.

The V gene is TRBV7-2, the J gene TRBJ2-2, with 7 bases aligning to TRBD1. Germline trimming cut 5 bases from V and 7 bases from J; bases unmatched to any gene: 13. The CDR3 totals 16 residues. CDR1 and CDR2 (germline): SGHTA, FQGNSA. The CDR3 loop is CASSRNRDRLSGELFF. The CDR3 DNA sequence: TGTGCCAGCAGCCGAAACCGGGACAGATTGAGCGGGGAGCTGTTTTTT.

V usage is TRBV15 and J usage is TRBJ2-7, with D unresolved. The CDR3 loop spans 11 amino acids. Germline CDR1 reads LNHNV; CDR2 reads YYDKDF (reference sequence). Deletions cut 3 bases from V and 6 bases from J, with 6 bases between. For the CDR3, the DNA is TGTGCCACCAGCAGCCCTAGCGAGCAGTACTTC. Its translation: CATSSPSEQYF.

The chain recombines TRBV20-1 with TRBJ1-4; maybe TRBD1 (5 bases). Trimming took 7 bases from V and 0 from J, leaving 18 bases between them. The CDR3 is 16 amino acids. Germline values: CDR1 DFQATT, CDR2 SNEGSKA (reference sequence). The CDR3 DNA follows: TGCAGTGTTGCCGCGGGGCCCCCCTCAACTAATGAAAAACTGTTTTTT. Translated: CSVAAGPPSTNEKLFF.

V gene TRBV6-1 combines with J gene TRBJ1-2; D may be TRBD1 (6 bases). There are 14 residues in the CDR3. Trimming cost V 5 bases and J 0 bases, with 10 bases left between them. Germline V lookup: CDR1 MNHNS, CDR2 SASEGT. The CDR3 loop is CASSQGRTNYGYTF. The DNA of the CDR3 is TGTGCCAGCAGTCAGGGGAGGACTAACTATGGCTACACCTTC.

The chain recombines TRBV9 with TRBJ2-3; TRBD2 matches at 7 bases. This CDR3 is 17 amino acids long. CDR1 is SGDLS, CDR2 YYNGEE, per germline. V shed 0 bases and J 5 bases; nucleotides not matched to a gene: 12. CDR3 in DNA: TGTGCCAGCAGCGTAGGGATCGCGGGAGTGTCGGAAGATACGCAGTATTTT. Its translation is CASSVGIAGVSEDTQYF.

The chain is built from TRBV10-3 and TRBJ2-3; 8 bases fit TRBD2. The CDR3 is made up of 20 amino acids. Germline V gene data show CDR1 as ENHRY and CDR2 as SYGVKD. V lost 2 bases and J lost 1; bases outside the gene matches: 17. The CDR3 sequence is CAISEVPGEASGSGTDTQYF. DNA for the CDR3: TGTGCCATCAGTGAGGTTCCGGGGGAGGCGAGCGGGAGCGGCACAGATACGCAGTATTTT.

The CDR3: CSVDGRGGSYEQYF. In nucleotides, the CDR3 is TGCAGCGTTGATGGGCGAGGGGGCTCCTACGAGCAGTACTTC. V gene TRBV29-1 combines with J gene TRBJ2-7; tentative D call: TRBD1 (6 bases). CDR1 and CDR2 from the germline V gene are SQVTM and ANQGSEA. This CDR3 has 14 residues. Trimming left V 3 bases short and J 0 bases short, with 12 bases between.